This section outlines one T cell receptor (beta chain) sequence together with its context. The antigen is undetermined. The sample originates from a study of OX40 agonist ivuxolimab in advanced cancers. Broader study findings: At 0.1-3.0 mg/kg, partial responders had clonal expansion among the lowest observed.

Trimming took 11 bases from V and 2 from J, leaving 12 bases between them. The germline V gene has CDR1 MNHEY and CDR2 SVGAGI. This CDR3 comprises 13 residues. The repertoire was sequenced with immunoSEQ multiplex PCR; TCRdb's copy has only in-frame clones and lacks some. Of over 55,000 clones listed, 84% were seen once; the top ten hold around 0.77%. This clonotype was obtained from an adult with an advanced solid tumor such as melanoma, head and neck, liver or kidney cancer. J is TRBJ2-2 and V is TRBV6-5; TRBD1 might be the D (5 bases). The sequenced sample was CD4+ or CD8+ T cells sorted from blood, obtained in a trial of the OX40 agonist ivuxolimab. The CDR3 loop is CASQAVNTGELFF. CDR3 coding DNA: TGTGCCTCACAGGCAGTAAACACCGGGGAGCTGTTTTTT.